A single sample gave rise to the 8 T cell receptor beta chains below, sequenced in a study of OX40 agonist ivuxolimab in advanced cancers. Some clones are missing from TCRdb's copy, which holds only in-frame ones; the method was immunoSEQ multiplex PCR. Of tens of thousands of clones listed, about 86% are singletons. The sequenced sample was CD4+ or CD8+ T cells sorted from blood, obtained in a trial of the OX40 agonist ivuxolimab. The source of these receptors is an adult with an advanced solid tumor such as melanoma, head and neck, liver or kidney cancer.

The chain is built from TRBV7-9 and TRBJ2-5; TRBD2 matches 14 bases. TRBJ2-7 matches the DNA end more closely, so the J call is doubtful. The CDR3 is 18 amino acids. Germline CDR1 SEHNR, CDR2 FQNEAQ (reference sequence). The CDR3 region is CASSLGHPGLAGGYEQYF. The CDR3 DNA reads as TGTGCCAGCAGCTTAGGGCACCCTGGACTAGCGGGAGGCTACGAGCAGTACTTC.

The CDR3 protein is CASRPDRGGGNTIYF. The CDR3 DNA follows: TGTGCCAGCAGGCCCGACAGGGGTGGAGGAAACACCATATATTTT. The chain recombines TRBV2 with TRBJ1-3, with 8 nucleotides matching TRBD1. Germline loops: CDR1 SNHLY, CDR2 FYNNEI. CDR3 length: 15 amino acids. V shed 6 bases and J 4 bases; nucleotides not matched to a gene: 8.

The chain employs TRBV6-1 and TRBJ1-1; TRBD1 is a possible D gene (6 bases). The CDR3 totals 15 residues. Germline V gene data show CDR1 as MNHNS and CDR2 as SASEGT. Trimming removed 5 bases at V and 3 bases at J, with 16 bases between. This chain's CDR3 is CASSPRRAGDTEAFF. The CDR3 DNA is TGTGCCAGCAGTCCAAGGCGAGCAGGGGACACTGAAGCTTTCTTT.

This clone was observed a single time. The rearrangement joins TRBV10-1 to TRBJ1-3, with no clear D. Germline V gene data show CDR1 as WNHNN and CDR2 as SYGVQD (reference sequence). V was clipped by 3 bases and J by 0 bases, with 12 bases between them. The CDR3 is made up of 16 amino acids. The CDR3: CASSEGSRGSGNTIYF. CDR3 bases: TGCGCCAGCAGTGAAGGCAGTCGCGGCTCTGGAAACACCATATATTTT.

The chain has TRBV27 and TRBJ2-7; 9 nucleotides match TRBD2. The germline CDR1 and CDR2 sequences are MNHEY and SMNVEV (reference sequence). J lost 0 bases, V lost 5 bases, and 20 bases had no gene match. This CDR3 is 20 amino acids long. CDR3 DNA sequence: TGTGCCAGCAGTCAACATCTAGGGGGGCTAGCGGGGTTGCCCTCCTACGAGCAGTACTTC. Its translation is CASSQHLGGLAGLPSYEQYF.

V usage is TRBV6-5 and J usage is TRBJ1-6, with no clear D. The CDR3 is made up of 13 amino acids. Between the trimmed V and J ends, which lost 0 bases and 14 bases, there was a span of 11 bases. Per germline, CDR1 MNHEY and CDR2 SVGAGI. In nucleotides, the CDR3 is TGTGCCAGCAGTTACTCCCTTAATGGAGCCCTCCACTTT. Residues: CASSYSLNGALHF.

The chain combines TRBV27 with TRBJ1-2; tentative D call: TRBD1 (5 bases). The germline gives CDR1 MNHEY, CDR2 SMNVEV (reference sequence). The CDR3 totals 14 residues. The V gene lost 4 bases and the J gene lost 11 bases, with 20 bases spanning the gap. The CDR3 region is CASSSISLSRGYTF. The DNA of the CDR3 is TGTGCCAGCAGTTCAATCAGCCTATCAAGGGGATACACCTTC.

The chain carries TRBV20-1 and TRBJ2-5; no clear D. This CDR3 is built from 10 residues. Germline-derived CDR1 and CDR2 are DFQATT and SNEGSKA (reference sequence). The germline V and J ends were trimmed by 5 bases and 1 base, with 2 bases remaining between them. As DNA, the CDR3 is TGCAGTGCTCGCCAAGAGACCCAGTACTTC. Amino acids: CSARQETQYF.